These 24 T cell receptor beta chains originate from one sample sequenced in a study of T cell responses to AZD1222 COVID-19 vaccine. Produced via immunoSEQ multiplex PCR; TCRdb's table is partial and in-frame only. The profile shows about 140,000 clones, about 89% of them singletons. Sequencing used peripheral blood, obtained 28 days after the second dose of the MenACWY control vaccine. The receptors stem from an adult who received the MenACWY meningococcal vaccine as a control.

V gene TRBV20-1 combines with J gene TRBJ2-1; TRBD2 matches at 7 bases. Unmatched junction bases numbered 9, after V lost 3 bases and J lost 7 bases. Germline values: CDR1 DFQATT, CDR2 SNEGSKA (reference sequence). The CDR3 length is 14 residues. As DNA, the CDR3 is TGCAGTGCTAGTGTGGGAGGGCCGAGGAATGAGCAGTTCTTC. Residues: CSASVGGPRNEQFF.

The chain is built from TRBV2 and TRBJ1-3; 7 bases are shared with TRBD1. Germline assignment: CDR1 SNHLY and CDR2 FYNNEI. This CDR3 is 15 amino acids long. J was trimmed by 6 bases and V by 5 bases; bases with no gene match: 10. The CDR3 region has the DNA TGTGCCAGCAGTCCCGACAGGGCGTATGAAAACACCATATATTTT. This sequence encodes CASSPDRAYENTIYF.

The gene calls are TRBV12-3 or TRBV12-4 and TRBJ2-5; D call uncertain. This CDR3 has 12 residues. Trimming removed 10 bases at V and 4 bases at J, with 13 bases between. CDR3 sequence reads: CATAPVGETQYF. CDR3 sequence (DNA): TGTGCCACCGCCCCAGTTGGAGAGACCCAGTACTTC.

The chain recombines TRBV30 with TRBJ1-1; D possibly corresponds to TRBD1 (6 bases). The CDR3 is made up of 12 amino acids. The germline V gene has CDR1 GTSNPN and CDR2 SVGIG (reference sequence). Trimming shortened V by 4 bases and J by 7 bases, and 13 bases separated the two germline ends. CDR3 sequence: CAWKGGNGEAFF. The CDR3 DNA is TGTGCCTGGAAAGGGGGGAACGGTGAAGCTTTCTTT.

The CDR3 coding sequence is TGTGCCAGCAGCGCCCTGGCGCAGCAGCGGGAGGGCCTCTATGAGCAGTTCTTC. It yields the protein CASSALAQQREGLYEQFF. V is TRBV11-2 and J is TRBJ2-1; 10 bases are shared with TRBD2. The V gene's germline CDR1 is SGHAT and CDR2 FQNNGV. Trimming cost V 5 bases and J 8 bases; bases outside gene matches: 18. The CDR3 sequence is 18 residues long.

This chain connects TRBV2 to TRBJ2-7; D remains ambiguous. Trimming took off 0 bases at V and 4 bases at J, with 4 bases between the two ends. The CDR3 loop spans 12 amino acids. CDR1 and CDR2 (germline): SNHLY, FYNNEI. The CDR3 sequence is CASSEAGYEQYF. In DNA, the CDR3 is TGTGCCAGCAGTGAAGCCGGGTACGAGCAGTACTTC.

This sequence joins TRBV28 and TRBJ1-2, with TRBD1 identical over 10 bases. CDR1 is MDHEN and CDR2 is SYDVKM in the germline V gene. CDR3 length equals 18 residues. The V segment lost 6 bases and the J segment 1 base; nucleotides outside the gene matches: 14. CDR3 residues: CASSSSGTGELFNYGYTF. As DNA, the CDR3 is TGTGCCAGCAGCTCCTCCGGGACAGGGGAACTTTTTAACTATGGCTACACCTTC.

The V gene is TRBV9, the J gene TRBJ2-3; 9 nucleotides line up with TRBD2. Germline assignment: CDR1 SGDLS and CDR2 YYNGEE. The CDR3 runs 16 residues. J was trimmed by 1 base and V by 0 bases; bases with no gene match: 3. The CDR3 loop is CASSVVPSGGTDTQYF. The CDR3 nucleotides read TGTGCCAGCAGCGTAGTGCCTAGCGGGGGCACAGATACGCAGTATTTT. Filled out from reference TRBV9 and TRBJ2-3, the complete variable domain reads DSGVTQTPKHLITATGQRVTLRCSPRSGDLSVYWYQQSLDQGLQFLIQYYNGEERAKGNILERFSAQQFPDLHSELNLSSLELGDSALYFCASSVVPSGGTDTQYFGPGTRLTVL.

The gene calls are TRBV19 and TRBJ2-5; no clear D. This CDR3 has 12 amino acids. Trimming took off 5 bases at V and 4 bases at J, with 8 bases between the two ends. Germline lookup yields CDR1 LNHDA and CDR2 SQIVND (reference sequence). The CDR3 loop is CASSDLAETQYF. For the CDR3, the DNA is TGTGCCAGTAGTGACTTGGCAGAGACCCAGTACTTC.

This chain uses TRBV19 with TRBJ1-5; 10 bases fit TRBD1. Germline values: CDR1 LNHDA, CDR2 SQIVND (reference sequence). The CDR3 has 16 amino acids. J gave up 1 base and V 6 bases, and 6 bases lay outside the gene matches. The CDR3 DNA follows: TGTGCCAGTAGAAAGGACAGGGGGGGGAGCAATCAGCCCCAGCATTTT. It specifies CASRKDRGGSNQPQHF.

CDR3 sequence reads: CASSRRQGLHNEQFF. DNA of the CDR3: TGTGCCAGCTCTCGTCGACAGGGACTTCACAATGAGCAGTTCTTC. The rearrangement links TRBV18 to TRBJ2-1; maybe TRBD1 (7 bases). In germline, CDR1 is KGHSH, CDR2 LQKENI. There are 15 residues in the CDR3. Trimming removed 6 bases at V and 5 bases at J, with 17 bases between.

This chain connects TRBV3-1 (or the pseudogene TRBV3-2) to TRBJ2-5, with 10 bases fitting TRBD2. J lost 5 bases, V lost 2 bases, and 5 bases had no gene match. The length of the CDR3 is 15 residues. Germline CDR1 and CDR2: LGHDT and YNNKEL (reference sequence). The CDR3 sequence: CASSQRASGSETQYF. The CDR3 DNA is TGTGCCAGCAGCCAACGGGCTAGCGGGAGTGAGACCCAGTACTTC.

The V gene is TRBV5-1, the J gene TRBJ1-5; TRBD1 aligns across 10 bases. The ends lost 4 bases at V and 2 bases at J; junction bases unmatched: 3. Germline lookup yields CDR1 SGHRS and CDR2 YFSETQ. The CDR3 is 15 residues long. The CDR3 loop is CASSGTGDGNQPQHF. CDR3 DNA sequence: TGCGCCAGCAGCGGGACAGGGGATGGCAATCAGCCCCAGCATTTT.

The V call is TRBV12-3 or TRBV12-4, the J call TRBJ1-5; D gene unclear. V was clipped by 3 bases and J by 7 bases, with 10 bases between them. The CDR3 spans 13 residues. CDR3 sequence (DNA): TGTGCCAGCAGTTTTTCGGGGTCGCAGCCCCAGCATTTT. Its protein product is CASSFSGSQPQHF.

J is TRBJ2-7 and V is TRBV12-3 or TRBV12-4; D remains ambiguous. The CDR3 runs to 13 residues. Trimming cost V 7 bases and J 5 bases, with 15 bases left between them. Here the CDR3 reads CASNTNLGNEQYF. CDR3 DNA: TGTGCCAGCAACACGAACTTGGGAAACGAGCAGTACTTC.

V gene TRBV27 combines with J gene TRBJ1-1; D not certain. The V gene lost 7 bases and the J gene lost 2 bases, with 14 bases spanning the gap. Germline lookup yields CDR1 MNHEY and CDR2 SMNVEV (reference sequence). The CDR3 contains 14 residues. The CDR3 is CASNPRTVNTEAFF. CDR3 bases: TGTGCCAGCAACCCTCGGACGGTTAACACTGAAGCTTTCTTT.

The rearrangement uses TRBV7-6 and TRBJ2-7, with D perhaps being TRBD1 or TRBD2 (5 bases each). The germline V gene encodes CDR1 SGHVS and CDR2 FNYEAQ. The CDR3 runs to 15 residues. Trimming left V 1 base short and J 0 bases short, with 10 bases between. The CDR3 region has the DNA TGTGCCAGCAGCTTAGTGGCTGGGACCTCCTACGAGCAGTACTTC. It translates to CASSLVAGTSYEQYF.

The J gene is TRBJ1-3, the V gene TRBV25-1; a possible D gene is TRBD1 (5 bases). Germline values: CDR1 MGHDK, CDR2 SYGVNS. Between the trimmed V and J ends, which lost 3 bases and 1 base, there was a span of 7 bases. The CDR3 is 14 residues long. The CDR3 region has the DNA TGTGCCAGCAGTGAGGCAGGGTCTGGAAACACCATATATTTT. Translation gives CASSEAGSGNTIYF.

The CDR3 here is CASSFAGPYEQYF. Written as DNA, the CDR3 is TGTGCCAGCAGTTTCGCGGGGCCCTACGAGCAGTACTTC. The rearrangement links TRBV12-3 or TRBV12-4 to TRBJ2-7; tentative D call: TRBD2 (6 bases). With 3 bases removed from V and 2 bases from J, the gap between germline ends came to 8 bases. The CDR3 covers 13 residues.

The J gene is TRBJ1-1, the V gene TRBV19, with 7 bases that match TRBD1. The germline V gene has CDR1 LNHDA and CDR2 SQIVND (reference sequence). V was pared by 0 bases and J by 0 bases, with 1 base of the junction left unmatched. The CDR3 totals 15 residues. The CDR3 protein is CASSIDQGVNTEAFF. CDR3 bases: TGTGCCAGTAGTATAGACCAGGGGGTGAACACTGAAGCTTTCTTT.

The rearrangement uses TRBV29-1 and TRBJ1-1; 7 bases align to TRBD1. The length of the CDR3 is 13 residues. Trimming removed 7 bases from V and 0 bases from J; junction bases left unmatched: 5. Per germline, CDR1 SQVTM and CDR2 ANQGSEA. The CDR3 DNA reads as TGCAGCGCCTCGGGACAGCTGAACACTGAAGCTTTCTTT. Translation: CSASGQLNTEAFF.

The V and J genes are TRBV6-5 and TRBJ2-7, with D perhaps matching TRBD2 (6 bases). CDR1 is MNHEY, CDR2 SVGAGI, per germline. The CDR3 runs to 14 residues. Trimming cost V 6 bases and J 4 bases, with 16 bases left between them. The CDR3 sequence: CASSWWDFTYEQYF. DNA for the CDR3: TGTGCCAGCAGCTGGTGGGACTTCACTTACGAGCAGTACTTC.

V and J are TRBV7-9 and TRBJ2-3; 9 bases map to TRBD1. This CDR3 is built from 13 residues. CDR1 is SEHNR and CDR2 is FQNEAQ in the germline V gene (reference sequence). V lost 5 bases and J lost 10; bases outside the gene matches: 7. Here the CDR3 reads CASSPTGQGPQYF. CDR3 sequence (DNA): TGTGCCAGCAGCCCCACCGGACAGGGGCCGCAGTATTTT.

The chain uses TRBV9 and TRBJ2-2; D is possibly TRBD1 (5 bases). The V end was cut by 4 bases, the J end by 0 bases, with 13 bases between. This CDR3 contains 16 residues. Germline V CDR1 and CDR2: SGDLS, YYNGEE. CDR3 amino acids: CASSHRTTANTGELFF. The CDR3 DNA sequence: TGTGCCAGCAGCCACAGGACAACCGCGAACACCGGGGAGCTGTTTTTT.